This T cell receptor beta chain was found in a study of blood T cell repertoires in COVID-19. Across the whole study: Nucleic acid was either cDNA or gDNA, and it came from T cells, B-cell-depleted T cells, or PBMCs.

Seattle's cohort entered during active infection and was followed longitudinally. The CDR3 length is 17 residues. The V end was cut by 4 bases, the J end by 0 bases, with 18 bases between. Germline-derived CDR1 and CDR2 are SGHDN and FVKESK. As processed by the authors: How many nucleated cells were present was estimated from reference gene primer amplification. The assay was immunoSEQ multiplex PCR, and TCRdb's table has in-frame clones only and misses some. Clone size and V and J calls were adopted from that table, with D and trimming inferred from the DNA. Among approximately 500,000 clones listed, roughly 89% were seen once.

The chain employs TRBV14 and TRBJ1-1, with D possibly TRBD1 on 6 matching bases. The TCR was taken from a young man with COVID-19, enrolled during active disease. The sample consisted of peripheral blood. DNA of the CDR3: TGTGCCAGCAGCCCTCATCTGGGGGGGGGCATGAACACTGAAGCTTTCTTT. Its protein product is CASSPHLGGGMNTEAFF.